This TCR beta chain was captured in a study of blood T cell repertoires in COVID-19. Overall study context: Sample material is recorded as cDNA or gDNA derived from T cells, B-cell-depleted T cells, or PBMCs.

Trimming at V came to 4 bases and at J to 5 bases, leaving 9 bases not matched to a gene. The CDR3 covers 16 residues. CDR1 is MDHEN and CDR2 is SYDVKM in the germline V gene. The assay was immunoSEQ multiplex PCR, and TCRdb's table has in-frame clones only and misses some. The sample records some 310,000 clones, roughly 87% being singletons. Sequencing was carried out using peripheral blood. This sequence was found in a man aged 50 to 59 with active or convalescent COVID-19. This chain links TRBV28 with TRBJ2-2; 8 nucleotides line up with TRBD1. In DNA, the CDR3 is TGTGCCAGCAGTTCACTCTGGACAGGGAGAACCGGGGAGCTGTTTTTT. Its translation: CASSSLWTGRTGELFF.